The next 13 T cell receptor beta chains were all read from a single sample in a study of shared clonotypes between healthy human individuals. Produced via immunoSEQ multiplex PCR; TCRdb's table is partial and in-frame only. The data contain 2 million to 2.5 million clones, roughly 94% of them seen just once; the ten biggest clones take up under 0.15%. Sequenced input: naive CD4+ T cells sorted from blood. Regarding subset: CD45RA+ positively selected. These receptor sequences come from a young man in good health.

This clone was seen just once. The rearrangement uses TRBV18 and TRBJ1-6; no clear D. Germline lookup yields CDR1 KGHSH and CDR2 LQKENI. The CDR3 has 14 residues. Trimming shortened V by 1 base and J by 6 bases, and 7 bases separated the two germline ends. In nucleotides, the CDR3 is TGTGCCAGCTCACCACAGGGTCTTAATTCACCCCTCCACTTT. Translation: CASSPQGLNSPLHF.

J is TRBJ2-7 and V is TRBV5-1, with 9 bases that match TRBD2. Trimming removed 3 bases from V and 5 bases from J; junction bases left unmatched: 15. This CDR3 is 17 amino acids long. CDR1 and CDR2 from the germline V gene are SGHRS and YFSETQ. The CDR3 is CASSYTGVSGSRDEQYF. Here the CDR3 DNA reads TGCGCCAGCAGCTATACAGGGGTTAGCGGGAGCAGGGACGAGCAGTACTTC.

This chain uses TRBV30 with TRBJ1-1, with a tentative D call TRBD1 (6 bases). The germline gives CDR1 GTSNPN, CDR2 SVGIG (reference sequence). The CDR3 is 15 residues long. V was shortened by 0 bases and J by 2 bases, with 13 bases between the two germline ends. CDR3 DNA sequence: TGTGCCTGGAGTGTTCCCCGCAGGGGAAACACTGAAGCTTTCTTT. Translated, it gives CAWSVPRRGNTEAFF.

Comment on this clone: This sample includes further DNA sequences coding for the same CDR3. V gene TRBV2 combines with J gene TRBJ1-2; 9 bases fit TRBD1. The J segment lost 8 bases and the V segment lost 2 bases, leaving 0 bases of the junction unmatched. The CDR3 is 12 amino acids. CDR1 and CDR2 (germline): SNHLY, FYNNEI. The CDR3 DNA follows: TGTGCCAGCAGTGAAACAGGGGGCGGCTACACCTTC. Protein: CASSETGGGYTF.

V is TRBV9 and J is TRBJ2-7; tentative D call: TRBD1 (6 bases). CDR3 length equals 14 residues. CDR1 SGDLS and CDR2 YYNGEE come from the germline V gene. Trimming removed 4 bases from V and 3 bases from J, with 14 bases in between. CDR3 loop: CASSSDRLFYEQYF. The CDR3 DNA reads TGTGCCAGCAGCAGTGACAGGCTTTTCTACGAGCAGTACTTC.

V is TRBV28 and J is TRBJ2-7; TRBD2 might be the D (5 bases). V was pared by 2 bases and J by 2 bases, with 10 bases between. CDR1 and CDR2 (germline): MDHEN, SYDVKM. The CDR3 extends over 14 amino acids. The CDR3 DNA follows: TGTGCCAGCAGTTTACCGGCCGGGACCTACGAGCAGTACTTC. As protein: CASSLPAGTYEQYF.

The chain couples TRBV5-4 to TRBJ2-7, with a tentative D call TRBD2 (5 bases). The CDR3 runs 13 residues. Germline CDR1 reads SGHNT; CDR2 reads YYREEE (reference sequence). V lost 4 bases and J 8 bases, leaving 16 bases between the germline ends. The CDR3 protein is CASSHEAGEKQYF. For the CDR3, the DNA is TGTGCCAGCAGCCATGAGGCCGGGGAAAAGCAGTACTTC.

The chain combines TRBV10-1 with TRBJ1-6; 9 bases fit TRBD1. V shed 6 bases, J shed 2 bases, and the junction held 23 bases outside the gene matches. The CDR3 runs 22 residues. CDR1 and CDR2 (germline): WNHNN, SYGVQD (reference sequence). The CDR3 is CASRPTGGDPTSTSPYNSPLHF. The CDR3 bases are TGCGCCAGCAGACCCACAGGGGGCGATCCCACTTCAACGTCCCCCTATAATTCACCCCTCCACTTT.

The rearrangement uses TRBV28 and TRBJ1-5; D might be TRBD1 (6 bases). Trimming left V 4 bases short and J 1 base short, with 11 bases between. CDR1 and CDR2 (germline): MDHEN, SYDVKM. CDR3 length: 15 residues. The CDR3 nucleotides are TGTGCCAGCAGTTCCCCAGGGACAAGCAATCAGCCCCAGCATTTT. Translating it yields CASSSPGTSNQPQHF.

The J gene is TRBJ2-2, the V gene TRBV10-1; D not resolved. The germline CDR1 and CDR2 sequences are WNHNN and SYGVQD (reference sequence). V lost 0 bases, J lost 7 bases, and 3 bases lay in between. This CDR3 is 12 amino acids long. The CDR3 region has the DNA TGCGCCAGCAGTGAGTCTGTCGGGGAGCTGTTTTTT. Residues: CASSESVGELFF.

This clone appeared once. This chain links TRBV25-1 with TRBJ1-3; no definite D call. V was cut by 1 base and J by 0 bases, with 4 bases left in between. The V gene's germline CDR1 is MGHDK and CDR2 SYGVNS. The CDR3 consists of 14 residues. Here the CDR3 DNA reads TGTGCCAGCAGTGAATTTAGCTCTGGAAACACCATATATTTT. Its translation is CASSEFSSGNTIYF.

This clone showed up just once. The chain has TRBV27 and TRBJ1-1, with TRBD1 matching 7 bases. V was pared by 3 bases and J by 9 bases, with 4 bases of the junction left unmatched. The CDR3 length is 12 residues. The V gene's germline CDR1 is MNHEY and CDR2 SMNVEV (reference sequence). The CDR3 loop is CASSFEGAKAFF. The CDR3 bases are TGTGCCAGCAGTTTTGAGGGGGCGAAAGCTTTCTTT.

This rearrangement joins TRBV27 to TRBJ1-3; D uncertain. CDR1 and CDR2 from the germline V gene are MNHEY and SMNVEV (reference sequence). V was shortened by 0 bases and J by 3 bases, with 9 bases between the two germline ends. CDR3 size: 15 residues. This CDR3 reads CASSLSWGYGNTIYF. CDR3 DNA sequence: TGTGCCAGCAGTTTATCGTGGGGTTATGGAAACACCATATATTTT.